Listed here is a single TCR beta chain. This entry comes from a study of identifying expanded T cells in peripheral blood. Sequenced by immunoSEQ multiplex PCR; TCRdb stores in-frame clones only, minus some. The sample holds about 78,000 clones, approximately 90% seen once. The CDR3 runs to 15 residues. V lost 4 bases to trimming and J lost 0 bases, with 13 bases between them. Germline V gene sequence: CDR1 SGDLS, CDR2 YYNGEE. No infections or other immune events were documented during collection. This clonotype originated in a person aged 18 to 75 in good health. The chain combines TRBV9 with TRBJ1-1, with D maybe TRBD1 (5 bases). What was sequenced was blood. This CDR3 is CASSPRGWLNTEAFF. The CDR3, as DNA: TGTGCCAGCAGCCCCCGGGGGTGGTTGAACACTGAAGCTTTCTTT.